This passage covers 3 T cell receptor beta chains from one sample sequenced in a study of blood T cell repertoires in COVID-19. The repertoire was sequenced with immunoSEQ multiplex PCR; TCRdb's copy has only in-frame clones and lacks some. The table records roughly 100,000 clones, about 83% of them present only once. The sequencing sample was made of peripheral blood. Receptors originate from a man between 65 and 85 years old with active or convalescent COVID-19.

The V and J genes are TRBV6-5 and TRBJ2-1, with D hard to call. V lost 5 bases to trimming and J lost 10 bases, with 12 bases between them. The CDR3 contains 12 residues. Looked up from germline, CDR1 is MNHEY and CDR2 is SVGAGI. This CDR3 reads CASSPPVGEQFF. The CDR3 DNA reads as TGTGCCAGCAGTCCCCCGGTCGGGGAGCAGTTCTTC.

The chain joins TRBV7-2 to TRBJ2-1; D might be TRBD2 (5 bases). Looked up from germline, CDR1 is SGHTA and CDR2 is FQGNSA. CDR3 length equals 14 residues. The V and J ends lost 7 bases and 9 bases respectively, with 19 bases between them. The CDR3 bases are TGTGCCAGCAATTTGGGGAGCGGCTCGGGTGAGCAGTTCTTC. Its protein is CASNLGSGSGEQFF.

CDR3 sequence reads: CASSPTGNTGELFF. The CDR3 region has the DNA TGTGCCAGCTCACCAACAGGGAACACCGGGGAGCTGTTTTTT. This chain uses TRBV18 with TRBJ2-2; tentatively, D is TRBD1 (5 bases). The CDR3 is made up of 14 amino acids. The V gene's germline CDR1 is KGHSH and CDR2 LQKENI. Trimming took 2 bases from V and 1 from J, leaving 5 bases between them. The whole variable domain, remainder taken from reference TRBV18 and TRBJ2-2, is NAGVMQNPRHLVRRRGQEARLRCSPMKGHSHVYWYRQLPEEGLKFMVYLQKENIIDESGMPKERFSAEFPKEGPSILRIQQVVRGDSAAYFCASSPTGNTGELFFGEGSRLTVL.